The 13 T cell receptor beta chains listed next were all sequenced from one sample in a study of radiation and T cells in renal cell carcinoma. Time point defined: blood 2 weeks post-SBRT. Treatment in this sample: 15 Gy SBRT to primary tumor, nephrectomy 4 weeks later. The method was immunoSEQ multiplex PCR; TCRdb's version includes in-frame clones alone and lacks a portion of them. The sample consists of around 120,000 clones, 75% to 85% of them appearing once. Sequencing was performed on blood, taken from a patient whose treatment included radiotherapy and nephrectomy. These receptors all come from a woman aged 60 to 75 with renal cell carcinoma.

This clone has just a few counts. The rearrangement uses TRBV9 and TRBJ2-2, with D maybe TRBD2 (5 bases). The V end was cut by 8 bases, the J end by 4 bases, with 12 bases between. This CDR3 region has 13 residues. CDR1 SGDLS and CDR2 YYNGEE come from the germline V gene. Written as DNA, the CDR3 is TGTGCCAGTCCCGGAGGCCCCACCGGGGAGCTGTTTTTT. Residues: CASPGGPTGELFF.

The genes are TRBV18 and TRBJ2-5; a possible D gene is TRBD1 (6 bases). Trimming shortened V by 0 bases and J by 2 bases, and 10 bases separated the two germline ends. From germline, CDR1 is KGHSH and CDR2 LQKENI. The CDR3 is made up of 15 amino acids. The DNA of the CDR3 is TGTGCCAGCTCACCACCGCCAGGGGTACAAGAGACCCAGTACTTC. Its translation: CASSPPPGVQETQYF.

The chain is built from TRBV4-2 and TRBJ2-5; 8 nucleotides align to TRBD2. After removal of 1 base from V and 5 bases from J, the junction contained 9 bases not matched to a gene. The CDR3 is 16 residues long. Germline-derived CDR1 and CDR2 are LGHNA and YNFKEQ. The CDR3 bases are TGTGCCAGCAGCCAAGTTGTGAGCGGGAGAGGCGAGACCCAGTACTTC. This sequence encodes CASSQVVSGRGETQYF.

The rearrangement links TRBV28 to TRBJ2-1, with 11 bases lining up with TRBD2. This CDR3 spans 15 amino acids. Germline V gene data show CDR1 as MDHEN and CDR2 as SYDVKM. Trimming removed 7 bases from V and 4 bases from J; junction bases left unmatched: 6. The CDR3 DNA reads as TGTGCCAGCATCTTAGCGGGAGGGGAATACAATGAGCAGTTCTTC. The encoded protein is CASILAGGEYNEQFF.

The genes are TRBV28 and TRBJ2-3, with D perhaps assigned TRBD1 or TRBD2 (6 bases each). CDR1 is MDHEN and CDR2 is SYDVKM in the germline V gene. The V gene lost 5 bases and the J gene lost 6 bases, with 21 bases spanning the gap. This CDR3 has 16 amino acids. This CDR3 reads CASSGGGADRWDTQYF. The DNA of the CDR3 is TGTGCCAGCAGTGGGGGCGGGGCCGATCGATGGGATACGCAGTATTTT.

The rearrangement uses TRBV4-1 and TRBJ2-3; 7 bases align to TRBD1. Germline V gene lookup returns CDR1 MGHRA and CDR2 YSYEKL. Unmatched junction bases numbered 7, after V lost 4 bases and J lost 3 bases. The CDR3 extends over 15 amino acids. The CDR3 is CASSPHQGVTDTQYF. DNA of the CDR3: TGCGCCAGCAGCCCTCATCAGGGGGTAACAGATACGCAGTATTTT.

The chain links TRBV30 to TRBJ1-2, with D unresolved. V lost 7 bases and J 6 bases, leaving 21 bases between the germline ends. The CDR3 length is 14 residues. Germline V gene data show CDR1 as GTSNPN and CDR2 as SVGIG (reference sequence). CDR3 sequence: CASHPTSSSNGYTF. CDR3 sequence (DNA): TGTGCCTCACATCCTACGTCTAGCTCAAATGGCTACACCTTC. Supplemented by reference TRBV30 and TRBJ1-2, the full variable domain reads SQTIHQWPATLVQPVGSPLSLECTVEGTSNPNLYWYRQAAGRGLQLLFYSVGIGQISSEVPQNLSASRPQDRQFILSSKKLLLSDSGFYLCASHPTSSSNGYTFGSGTRLTVV.

The chain joins TRBV5-1 to TRBJ1-1, with D possibly being TRBD1 (6 bases). CDR1 SGHRS and CDR2 YFSETQ come from the germline V gene. The germline V and J ends were trimmed by 1 base and 6 bases, with 13 bases remaining between them. This CDR3 spans 14 amino acids. The CDR3 nucleotides are TGCGCCAGCAGCTTGTTTAGGGGGAGCGCTGAAGCTTTCTTT. As protein: CASSLFRGSAEAFF.

The chain recombines TRBV9 with TRBJ1-2; no firm D call. Germline values: CDR1 SGDLS, CDR2 YYNGEE. CDR3 length: 15 amino acids. The V gene lost 0 bases and the J gene lost 0 bases, with 9 bases spanning the gap. Here the CDR3 DNA reads TGTGCCAGCAGCGTAGTAGCGGAATCTAACTATGGCTACACCTTC. It encodes CASSVVAESNYGYTF.

The chain carries TRBV5-1 and TRBJ2-7; the match to TRBD2 covers 14 bases. Trimming took 3 bases from V and 5 from J; bases not matched to a gene: 10. CDR1 SGHRS and CDR2 YFSETQ come from the germline V gene. The CDR3 covers 17 residues. CDR3 sequence: CASSSGLAGGLGDEQYF. CDR3 in DNA: TGCGCCAGCAGCTCAGGACTAGCGGGGGGCCTAGGGGACGAGCAGTACTTC.

V gene TRBV4-1 combines with J gene TRBJ2-2; 8 bases line up with TRBD2. CDR1 and CDR2 from the germline V gene are MGHRA and YSYEKL. The CDR3 extends over 14 amino acids. The V and J ends lost 5 bases and 3 bases, in that order; junction bases with no gene match: 2. The CDR3 sequence: CASSFGGDTGELFF. DNA for the CDR3: TGCGCCAGCAGCTTCGGGGGGGACACCGGGGAGCTGTTTTTT.

The V and J genes are TRBV30 and TRBJ2-7; D uncertain. The CDR3 is 14 residues long. Germline-derived CDR1 and CDR2 are GTSNPN and SVGIG (reference sequence). Trimming shortened V by 1 base and J by 0 bases, and 10 bases separated the two germline ends. CDR3 coding DNA: TGTGCCTGGAGTGAAGGCAGCTTCTCCTACGAGCAGTACTTC. Protein product: CAWSEGSFSYEQYF.

The gene calls are TRBV27 and TRBJ2-5, with D unclear. CDR1 MNHEY and CDR2 SMNVEV come from the germline V gene (reference sequence). The length of the CDR3 is 14 residues. Trimming shortened V by 9 bases and J by 4 bases, and 18 bases separated the two germline ends. This chain's CDR3 is CARNHYRSGETQYF. In nucleotides, the CDR3 is TGTGCCAGAAATCACTACCGGTCTGGAGAGACCCAGTACTTC.